Given below is one T cell receptor beta chain in context. TCRdb's copy holds only in-frame clones and misses some; the assay was immunoSEQ multiplex PCR. The sample has about 480,000 clones, 87% seen once. This sample's treatment: over 15 received Ad26.COV2.S at low or high dose, single or two shots; several received placebo; per-sample allocation not given. Samples were taken on day 63 after the first vaccine or placebo injection. This entry belongs to a study of Ad26.COV2.S vaccination and SARS-CoV-2 variants. The clonotype comes from a person aged 18-60 years who received the Ad26.COV2.S COVID-19 vaccine or a placebo. The sequencing here drew on peripheral blood, taken in a trial of Ad26.COV2.S vaccine versus placebo.

This CDR3 is CASSQDLRQTKAFF. CDR3 bases: TGCGCCAGCAGCCAAGATCTCCGGCAAACCAAAGCTTTCTTT. The chain joins TRBV4-3 to TRBJ1-1, with D unresolved. CDR3 length: 14 residues. Trimming shortened V by 0 bases and J by 9 bases, and 14 bases separated the two germline ends. Germline V CDR1 and CDR2: LGHNA, YSLEER.